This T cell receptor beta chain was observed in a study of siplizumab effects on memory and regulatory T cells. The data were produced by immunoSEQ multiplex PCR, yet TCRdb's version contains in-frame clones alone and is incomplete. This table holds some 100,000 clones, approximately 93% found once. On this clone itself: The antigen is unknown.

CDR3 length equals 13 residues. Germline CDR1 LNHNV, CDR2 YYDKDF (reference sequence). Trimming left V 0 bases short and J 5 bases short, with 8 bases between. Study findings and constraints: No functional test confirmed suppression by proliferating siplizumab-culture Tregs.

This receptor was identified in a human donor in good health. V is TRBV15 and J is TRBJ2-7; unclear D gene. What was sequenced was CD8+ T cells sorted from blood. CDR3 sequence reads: CATSRDLVNEQYF. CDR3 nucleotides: TGTGCCACCAGCAGAGATTTGGTGAACGAGCAGTACTTC. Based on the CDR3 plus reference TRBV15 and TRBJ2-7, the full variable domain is DAMVIQNPRYQVTQFGKPVTLSCSQTLNHNVMYWYQQKSSQAPKLLFHYYDKDFNNEADTPDNFQSRRPNTSFCFLDIRSPGLGDTAMYLCATSRDLVNEQYFGPGTRLTVT.